Sequencing of this T cell receptor (beta chain) was carried out in a study of cytomegalovirus exposure and HLA in healthy donors. Study-wide points: The classifier reportedly diagnosed cytomegalovirus status with high specificity and sensitivity. Later analysis revealed greater clonal expansion in HLA-associated TCR beta chains than in equally common others. The authors later found TCR association rates varying by HLA locus, with DRB1 most and HLA-C fewest.

CDR1 and CDR2 from the germline V gene are SQVTM and ANQGSEA. Trimming removed 4 bases from V and 0 bases from J; junction bases left unmatched: 3. The CDR3 totals 13 residues. As regards this clone: Its target is unknown.

PCR amplification relied on 60 Vbeta primers (plus 13 Jbeta primers). Assay: immunoSEQ multiplex PCR; the TCRdb copy retains only in-frame clones and omits some. There are around 80,000 clones in the sample; around 68% occur only once, and more than 8.5% lies in the top ten. The material sequenced was PBMCs. The source of this sequence is a man in his forties in good health and CMV-seropositive. The chain recombines TRBV29-1 with TRBJ2-7, with TRBD1 matching over 7 bases. DNA of the CDR3: TGCAGCGTTGGAGACAGGGACTCCTACGAGCAGTACTTC. The encoded protein is CSVGDRDSYEQYF.